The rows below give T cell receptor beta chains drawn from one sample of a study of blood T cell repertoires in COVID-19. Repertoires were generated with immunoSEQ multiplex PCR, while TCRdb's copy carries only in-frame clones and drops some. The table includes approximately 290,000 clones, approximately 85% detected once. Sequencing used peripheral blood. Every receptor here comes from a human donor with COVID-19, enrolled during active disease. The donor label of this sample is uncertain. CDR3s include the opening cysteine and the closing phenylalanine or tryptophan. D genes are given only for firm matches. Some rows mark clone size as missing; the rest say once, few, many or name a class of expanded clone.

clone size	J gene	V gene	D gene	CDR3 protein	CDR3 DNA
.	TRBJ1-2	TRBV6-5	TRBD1	CASSYSGGAGGYTF	TGTGCCAGCAGTTACTCAGGGGGCGCGGGTGGCTACACCTTC
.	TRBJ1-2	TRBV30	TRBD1	CAWSVLLRQGGTF	TGTGCCTGGAGTGTACTTCTAAGACAGGGCGGAACCTTC
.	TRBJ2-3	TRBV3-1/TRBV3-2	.	CASSQTGADTQYF	TGTGCCAGCAGCCAAACGGGGGCAGATACGCAGTATTTT
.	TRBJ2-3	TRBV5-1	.	CASSGLSAVDTDTQYF	TGCGCCAGCAGCGGACTCTCAGCGGTAGACACAGATACGCAGTATTTT
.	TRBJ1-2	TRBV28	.	CASSRGGVADLGYGYTF	TGTGCCAGCAGTAGGGGCGGGGTGGCGGACCTTGGCTATGGCTACACCTTC
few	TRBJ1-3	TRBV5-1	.	CASSPEPTGLKSGNTIYF	TGCGCCAGCAGCCCGGAACCGACAGGCCTGAAATCTGGAAACACCATATATTTT
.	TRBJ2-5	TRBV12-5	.	CASGFGRQETQYF	TGTGCTAGTGGTTTTGGCAGACAAGAGACCCAGTACTTC
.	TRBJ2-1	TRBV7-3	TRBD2	CASSGPGLANYNEQFF	TGTGCCAGCAGCGGACCGGGACTAGCGAACTACAATGAGCAGTTCTTC
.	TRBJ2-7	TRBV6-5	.	CASSYRQSYEQYF	TGTGCCAGCAGTTACCGACAGTCCTACGAGCAGTACTTC
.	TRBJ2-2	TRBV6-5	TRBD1	CASTRDRAVGELFF	TGTGCCAGCACCCGGGACAGGGCGGTCGGGGAGCTGTTTTTT
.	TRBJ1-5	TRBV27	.	CASSLFRDNQPQHF	TGTGCCAGCAGTTTATTCAGGGACAATCAGCCCCAGCATTTT
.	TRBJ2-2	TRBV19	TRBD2	CASRGLADTGELFF	TGTGCGAGCAGGGGACTAGCGGACACCGGGGAGCTGTTTTTT
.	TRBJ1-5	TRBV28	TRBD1	CASSLRGQGGNQPQHF	TGTGCCAGCAGTTTGAGGGGACAGGGGGGCAATCAGCCCCAGCATTTT
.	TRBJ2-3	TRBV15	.	CATSTKRVLATYASTDTQYF	TGTGCCACCAGCACCAAAAGGGTGCTAGCGACTTACGCTAGCACAGATACGCAGTATTTT
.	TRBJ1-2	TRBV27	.	CASSAGTTTYGYTF	TGTGCCAGCAGCGCCGGGACAACTACCTATGGCTACACCTTC
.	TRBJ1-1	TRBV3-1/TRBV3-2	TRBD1	CASSQGNRGNTEAFF	TGTGCCAGCAGCCAAGGAAACAGGGGTAACACTGAAGCTTTCTTT
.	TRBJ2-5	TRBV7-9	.	CASTLRRGAEETQYF	TGTGCCAGCACCCTACGACGGGGAGCCGAAGAGACCCAGTACTTC
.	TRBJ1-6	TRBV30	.	CAAGQSGYNSPLHF	TGTGCCGCAGGGCAGTCGGGCTATAATTCACCCCTCCACTTT
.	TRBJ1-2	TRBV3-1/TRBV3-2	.	CASSQVRAGRYGYTF	TGTGCCAGCAGCCAAGTCAGGGCAGGTCGATATGGCTACACCTTC
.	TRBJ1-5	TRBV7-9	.	CASGEPQHF	TGTGCCTCCGGAGAGCCCCAGCATTTT
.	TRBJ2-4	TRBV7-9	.	CASSLAVSVNIQYF	TGTGCCAGCAGCTTAGCAGTTTCGGTTAACATTCAGTACTTC
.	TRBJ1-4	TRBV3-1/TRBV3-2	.	CASSHSRVSDEKLFF	TGTGCCAGCAGCCATTCCAGGGTGTCGGATGAAAAACTGTTTTTT
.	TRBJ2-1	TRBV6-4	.	CASSDSGRLNEQFF	TGTGCCAGCAGTGACTCGGGCAGGTTGAATGAGCAGTTCTTC
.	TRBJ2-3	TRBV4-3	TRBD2	CASSPTRTSGYTDTQYF	TGCGCCAGCAGCCCCACGCGGACTAGCGGTTACACAGATACGCAGTATTTT
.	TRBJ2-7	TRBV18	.	CASSPAATYEQYF	TGTGCCAGCTCACCTGCGGCCACCTACGAGCAGTACTTC
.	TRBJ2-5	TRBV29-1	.	CSVDASGVLETQYF	TGCAGCGTTGATGCGTCAGGTGTTCTAGAGACCCAGTACTTC
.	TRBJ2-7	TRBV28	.	CASSLSDRFRGEQYF	TGTGCCAGCAGTTTATCCGACAGGTTTCGGGGCGAGCAGTACTTC
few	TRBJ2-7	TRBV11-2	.	CASSSTPQRSSYEQYF	TGTGCCAGCAGCTCCACCCCCCAGCGGAGCTCCTACGAGCAGTACTTC
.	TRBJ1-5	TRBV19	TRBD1	CASSRTRDRSNQPQHF	TGTGCCAGTAGTCGAACTCGGGACAGGAGCAATCAGCCCCAGCATTTT
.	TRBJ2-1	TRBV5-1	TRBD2	CASSARTSGITYNEQFF	TGCGCCAGCAGCGCCCGGACTAGCGGGATCACCTACAATGAGCAGTTCTTC
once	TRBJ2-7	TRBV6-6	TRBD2	CASSTSGGSHEQYF	TGTGCCAGCAGCACTAGCGGAGGGTCCCACGAGCAGTACTTC
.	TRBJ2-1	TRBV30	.	CAWTLTPGEQFF	TGTGCCTGGACCCTAACCCCCGGTGAGCAGTTCTTC
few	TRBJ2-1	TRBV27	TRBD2	CASSLWLASGRADNEQFF	TGTGCCAGCAGTTTATGGTTGGCTAGCGGGAGGGCCGATAATGAGCAGTTCTTC
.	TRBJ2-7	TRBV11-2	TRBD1	CASSWDRGSYEQYF	TGTGCCAGCAGCTGGGACAGGGGGTCCTACGAGCAGTACTTC
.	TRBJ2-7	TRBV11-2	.	CASSLSGTPPLEQYF	TGTGCCAGCAGCTTATCCGGGACTCCCCCCCTGGAGCAGTACTTC
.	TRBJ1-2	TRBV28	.	CASSPLEGDYGYTF	TGTGCCAGCAGCCCCCTAGAAGGGGACTATGGCTACACCTTC
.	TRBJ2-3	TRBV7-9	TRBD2	CASSPGLAGHLRGTDTQYF	TGTGCCAGCAGCCCGGGACTAGCGGGACACCTCCGAGGCACAGATACGCAGTATTTT
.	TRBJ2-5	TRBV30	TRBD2	CACWVYSGRPQETQYF	TGTGCCTGCTGGGTTTATAGCGGGAGGCCTCAAGAGACCCAGTACTTC
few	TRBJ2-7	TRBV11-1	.	CATRGSAGFSQYF	TGTGCCACTCGTGGTAGCGCAGGTTTTTCGCAGTACTTC
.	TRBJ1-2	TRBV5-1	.	CASQNVSSGGYTF	TGCGCCAGCCAAAATGTCTCGTCGGGTGGCTACACCTTC
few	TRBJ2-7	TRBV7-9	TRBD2	CASSFSGAGGYEQYF	TGTGCCAGCAGCTTCAGTGGAGCGGGAGGCTACGAGCAGTACTTC